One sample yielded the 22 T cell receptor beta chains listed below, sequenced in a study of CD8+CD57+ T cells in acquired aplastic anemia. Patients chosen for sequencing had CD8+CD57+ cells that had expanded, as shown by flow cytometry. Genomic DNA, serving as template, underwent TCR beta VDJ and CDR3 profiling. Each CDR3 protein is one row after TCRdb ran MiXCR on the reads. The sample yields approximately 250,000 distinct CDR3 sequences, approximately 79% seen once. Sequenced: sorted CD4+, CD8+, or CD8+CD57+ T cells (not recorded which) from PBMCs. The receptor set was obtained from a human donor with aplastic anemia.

The chain's CDR3 is CASRTPGQANYGYTF. The DNA for the CDR3 is TGTGCCAGCAGGACACCGGGACAGGCGAACTATGGCTACACCTTC. The chain links TRBV6-4 to TRBJ1-2; 8 bases align to TRBD1. CDR3 length: 15 residues. Germline V gives CDR1 MRHNA, CDR2 SNTAGT. J gave up 2 bases and V 6 bases, and 8 bases lay outside the gene matches.

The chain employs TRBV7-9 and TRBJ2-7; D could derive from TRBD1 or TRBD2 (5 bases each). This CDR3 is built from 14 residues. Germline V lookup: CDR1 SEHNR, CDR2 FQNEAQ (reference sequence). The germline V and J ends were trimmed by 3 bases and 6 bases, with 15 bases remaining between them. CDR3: CASSLAVGDVEQYV. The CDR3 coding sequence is TGTGCCAGCAGCTTGGCAGTGGGGGATGTCGAGCAGTACGTC.

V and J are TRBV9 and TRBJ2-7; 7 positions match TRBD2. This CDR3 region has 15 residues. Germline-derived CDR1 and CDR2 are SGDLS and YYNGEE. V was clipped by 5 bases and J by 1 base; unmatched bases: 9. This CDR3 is CASSGEAGNSYEQYF. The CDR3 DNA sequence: TGTGCCAGCAGTGGTGAAGCGGGGAATTCCTACGAGCAGTACTTC. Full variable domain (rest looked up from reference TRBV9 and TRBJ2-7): DSGVTQTPKHLITATGQRVTLRCSPRSGDLSVYWYQQSLDQGLQFLIQYYNGEERAKGNILERFSAQQFPDLHSELNLSSLELGDSALYFCASSGEAGNSYEQYFGPGTRLTVT.

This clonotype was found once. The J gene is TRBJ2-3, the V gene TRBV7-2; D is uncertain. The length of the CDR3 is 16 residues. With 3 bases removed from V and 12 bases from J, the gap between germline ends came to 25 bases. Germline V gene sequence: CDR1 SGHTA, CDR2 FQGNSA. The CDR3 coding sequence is TGTGCCAGCAGCTTGGCTAGAGCCGCCGGCACAGATTCTCAGTATTTT. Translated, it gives CASSLARAAGTDSQYF.

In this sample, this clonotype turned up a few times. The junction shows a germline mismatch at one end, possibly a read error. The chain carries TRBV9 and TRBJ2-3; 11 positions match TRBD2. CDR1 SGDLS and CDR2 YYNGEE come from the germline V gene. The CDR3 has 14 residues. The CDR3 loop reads CASSAGTSGITTHF. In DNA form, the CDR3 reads TGTGCCAGCAGCGCCGGGACTAGCGGAATTACGACGCATTTT.

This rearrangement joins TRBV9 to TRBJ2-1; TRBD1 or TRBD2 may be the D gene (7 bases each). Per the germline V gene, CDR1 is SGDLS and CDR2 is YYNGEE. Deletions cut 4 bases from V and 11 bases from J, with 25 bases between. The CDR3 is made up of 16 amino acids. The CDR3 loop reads CASSQGGGQCQDQQFF. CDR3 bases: TGTGCCAGCAGCCAGGGGGGGGGACAATGTCAGGATCAGCAGTTCTTC.

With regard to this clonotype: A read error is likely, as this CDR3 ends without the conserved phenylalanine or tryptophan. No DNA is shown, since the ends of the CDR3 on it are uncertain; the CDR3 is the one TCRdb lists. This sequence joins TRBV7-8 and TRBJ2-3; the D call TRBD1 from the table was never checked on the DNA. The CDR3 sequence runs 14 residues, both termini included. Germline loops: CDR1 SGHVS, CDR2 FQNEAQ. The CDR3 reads CASSFHPGGTALSL.

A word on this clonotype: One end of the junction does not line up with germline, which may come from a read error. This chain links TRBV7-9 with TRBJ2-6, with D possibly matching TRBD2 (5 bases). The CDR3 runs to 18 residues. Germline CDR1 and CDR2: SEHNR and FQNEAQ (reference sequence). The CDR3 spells CASSFSGGGASGDNVLTF. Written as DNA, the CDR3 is TGTGCCAGCAGCTTCTCAGGAGGCGGTGCGTCTGGGGACAACGTCCTGACTTTC.

The CDR3 protein is CASSLWNRDSYEQYF. The CDR3 nucleotides are TGTGCCAGCAGCTTGTGGAACAGGGACTCCTACGAGCAGTACTTC. The chain is built from TRBV7-2 and TRBJ2-7; D might be TRBD1 (6 bases). This CDR3 has 15 residues. Per germline, CDR1 SGHTA and CDR2 FQGNSA. V lost 3 bases to trimming and J lost 0 bases, with 12 bases between them.

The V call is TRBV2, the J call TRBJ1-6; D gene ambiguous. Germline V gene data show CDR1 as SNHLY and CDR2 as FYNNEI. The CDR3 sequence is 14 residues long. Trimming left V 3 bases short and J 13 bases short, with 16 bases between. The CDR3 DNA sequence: TGTGCCAGCAGTGATGGCGGAGGAGTTTGGCCCCTCCACTTT. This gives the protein CASSDGGGVWPLHF.

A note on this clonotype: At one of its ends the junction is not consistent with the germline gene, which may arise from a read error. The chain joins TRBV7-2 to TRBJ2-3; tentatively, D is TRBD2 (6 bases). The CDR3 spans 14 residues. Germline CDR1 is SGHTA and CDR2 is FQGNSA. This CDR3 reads CASSSTGACDTKYF. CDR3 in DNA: TGTGCCAGCAGCTCTACGGGAGCTTGCGATACGAAGTATTTT.

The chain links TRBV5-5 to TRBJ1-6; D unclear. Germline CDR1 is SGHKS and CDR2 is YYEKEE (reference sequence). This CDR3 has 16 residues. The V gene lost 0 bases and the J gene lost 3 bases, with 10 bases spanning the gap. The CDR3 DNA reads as TGTGCCAGCAGCTTGGGCAAGGTCGGCTATAATTCACCCCTCCACTTT. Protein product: CASSLGKVGYNSPLHF.

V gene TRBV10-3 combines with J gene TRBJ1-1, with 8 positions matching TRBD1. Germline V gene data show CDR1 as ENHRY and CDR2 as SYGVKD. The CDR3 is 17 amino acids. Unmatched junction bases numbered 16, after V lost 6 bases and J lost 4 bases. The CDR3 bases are TGTGCCATCAGCCTGGACAGGGAGGCCCCCCCCGGCACTGAAGCTTTCTTT. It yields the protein CAISLDREAPPGTEAFF.

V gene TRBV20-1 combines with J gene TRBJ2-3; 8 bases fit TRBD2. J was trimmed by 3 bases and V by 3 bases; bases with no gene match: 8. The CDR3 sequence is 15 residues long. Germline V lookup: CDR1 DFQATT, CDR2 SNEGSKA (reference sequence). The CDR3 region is CSARGPGGGTDTQYF. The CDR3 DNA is TGCAGTGCTAGGGGCCCTGGCGGGGGGACAGATACGCAGTATTTT.

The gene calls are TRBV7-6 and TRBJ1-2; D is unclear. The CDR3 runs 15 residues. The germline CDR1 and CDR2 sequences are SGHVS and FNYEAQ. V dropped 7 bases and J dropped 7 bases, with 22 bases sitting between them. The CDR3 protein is CASTLERVPSGGYTF. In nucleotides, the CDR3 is TGTGCCAGCACCCTAGAGAGGGTCCCCTCTGGTGGCTACACCTTC.

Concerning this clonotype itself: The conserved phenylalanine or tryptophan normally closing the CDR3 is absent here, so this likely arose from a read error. The CDR3 sequence: CASSLGSEQYY. For the CDR3, the DNA is TGTGCCAGCAGCTTAGGCTCTGAGCAGTACTAT. The chain has TRBV9 and TRBJ2-1; no firm D call. The DNA end is a closer match to TRBJ2-7, so the J assignment may be wrong. This CDR3 comprises 11 residues. CDR1 SGDLS and CDR2 YYNGEE come from the germline V gene.

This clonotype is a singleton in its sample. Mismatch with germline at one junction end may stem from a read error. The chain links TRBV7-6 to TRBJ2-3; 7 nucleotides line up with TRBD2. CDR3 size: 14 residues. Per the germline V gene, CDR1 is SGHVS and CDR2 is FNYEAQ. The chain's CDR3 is CASSLGRGPATQNF. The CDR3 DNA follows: TGTGCCAGCAGCCTAGGGAGGGGCCCCGCTACGCAGAACTTT.

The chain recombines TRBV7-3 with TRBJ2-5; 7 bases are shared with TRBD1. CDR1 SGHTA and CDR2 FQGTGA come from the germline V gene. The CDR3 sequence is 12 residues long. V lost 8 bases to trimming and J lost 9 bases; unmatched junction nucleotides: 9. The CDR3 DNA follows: TGTGCCAGCCCGGGACAGAGCGACGCCCAGTACTTC. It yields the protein CASPGQSDAQYF.

The CDR3 DNA sequence: TGTGCCAGCAGGAGGGCGAATGAGCAGTTCTTC. Translating it yields CASRRANEQFF. V and J are TRBV9 and TRBJ2-1, with D possibly TRBD2 on 5 matching bases. With 5 bases removed from V and 7 bases from J, the gap between germline ends came to 7 bases. Germline CDR1 SGDLS, CDR2 YYNGEE. This CDR3 has 11 residues.

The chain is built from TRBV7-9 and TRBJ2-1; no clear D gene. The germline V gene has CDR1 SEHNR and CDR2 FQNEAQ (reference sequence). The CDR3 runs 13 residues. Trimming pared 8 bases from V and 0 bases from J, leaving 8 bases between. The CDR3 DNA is TGTGCCAGCCTAGGTAGCTCCTACAATGAGCAGTTCTTC. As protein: CASLGSSYNEQFF.

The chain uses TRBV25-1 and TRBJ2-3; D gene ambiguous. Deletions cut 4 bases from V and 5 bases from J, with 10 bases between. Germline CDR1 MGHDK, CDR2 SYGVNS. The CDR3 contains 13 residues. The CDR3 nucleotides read TGTGCCAGCAGTGCTAGTTTAGGAGATACGCAGTATTTT. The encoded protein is CASSASLGDTQYF.

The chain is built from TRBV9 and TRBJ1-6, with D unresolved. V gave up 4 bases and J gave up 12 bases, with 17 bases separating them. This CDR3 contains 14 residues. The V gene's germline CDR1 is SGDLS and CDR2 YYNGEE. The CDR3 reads CASSLSSDKQPLHF. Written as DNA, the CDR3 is TGTGCCAGCAGCTTGAGTTCCGATAAGCAACCCCTCCACTTT.